Listed below are T cell receptor beta chains from one sample, sequenced in a study of blood T cell repertoires in COVID-19. Profiled with immunoSEQ multiplex PCR; TCRdb holds only in-frame clones, not every one. The sample yields 150,000 to 200,000 clones, roughly four fifths seen once. Material for sequencing was peripheral blood. The receptors were sampled from a human donor in a cohort sampled during active COVID-19. Each CDR3 is given with its conserved first and last residue. D genes are given only for firm matches.

J gene: TRBJ1-1
CDR3 length: 11
D gene: NA
V gene: TRBV29-1
CDR3 protein: CSVESQVGAFF

J gene: TRBJ2-7
CDR3 length: 13
D gene: NA
V gene: TRBV18
CDR3 protein: CASSPDTTYEQYF

J gene: TRBJ2-7
CDR3 length: 15
D gene: TRBD2
V gene: TRBV2
CDR3 protein: CASSAHLAGGYEQYF

J gene: TRBJ1-4
CDR3 length: 16
D gene: TRBD1
V gene: TRBV7-2
CDR3 protein: CASSLTRDRGNEKLFF

J gene: TRBJ2-2
CDR3 length: 15
D gene: NA
V gene: TRBV9
CDR3 protein: CASSPSGGGTGELFF

J gene: TRBJ2-7
CDR3 length: 13
D gene: NA
V gene: TRBV23-1
CDR3 protein: CASSRYGAYEQYF

J gene: TRBJ2-7
CDR3 length: 15
D gene: NA
V gene: TRBV3-1/TRBV3-2
CDR3 protein: CASSQDLELQGGQYF

J gene: TRBJ1-2
CDR3 length: 12
D gene: NA
V gene: TRBV5-6
CDR3 protein: CASSLVVGGYTF

J gene: TRBJ2-1
CDR3 length: 11
D gene: NA
V gene: TRBV5-6
CDR3 protein: CASHGRDLLFF

J gene: TRBJ1-2
CDR3 length: 16
D gene: NA
V gene: TRBV9
CDR3 protein: CASSVGSSGGGYGYTF

J gene: TRBJ2-7
CDR3 length: 16
D gene: TRBD2
V gene: TRBV15
CDR3 protein: CATSRGEAGGPGEQYF

J gene: TRBJ1-1
CDR3 length: 14
D gene: NA
V gene: TRBV11-2
CDR3 protein: CASSLVRGNTEAFF

J gene: TRBJ2-2
CDR3 length: 16
D gene: NA
V gene: TRBV5-6
CDR3 protein: CASSATGVGGTGELFF

J gene: TRBJ2-5
CDR3 length: 13
D gene: NA
V gene: TRBV5-5
CDR3 protein: CASSLEQQETQYF

J gene: TRBJ2-1
CDR3 length: 15
D gene: TRBD2
V gene: TRBV7-9
CDR3 protein: CASSLVSSGGNEQFF

J gene: TRBJ2-4
CDR3 length: 13
D gene: NA
V gene: TRBV27
CDR3 protein: CASNSRAKNIQYF

J gene: TRBJ1-5
CDR3 length: 13
D gene: NA
V gene: TRBV6-1
CDR3 protein: CASSDERGQPQHF

J gene: TRBJ1-1
CDR3 length: 15
D gene: NA
V gene: TRBV29-1
CDR3 protein: CSVCSRAGGNTEAFF

J gene: TRBJ2-2
CDR3 length: 15
D gene: NA
V gene: TRBV2
CDR3 protein: CASSEVRGYTGELFF

J gene: TRBJ1-3
CDR3 length: 19
D gene: TRBD1
V gene: TRBV18
CDR3 protein: CASSPLSGRDRGSGNTIYF

J gene: TRBJ1-1
CDR3 length: 16
D gene: TRBD1
V gene: TRBV3-1/TRBV3-2
CDR3 protein: CASSQAGTGFYTEAFF

J gene: TRBJ2-7
CDR3 length: 12
D gene: NA
V gene: TRBV18
CDR3 protein: CASSPEGYEQYF